The T cell receptor beta chain under discussion was sequenced for a study of PD-1 blockade in classical Hodgkin lymphoma. Looking at the study overall: The patients were dosed with nivolumab 3 mg/kg, infused intravenously every 2 weeks.

With no exception, relapse followed autologous stem cell transplantation in all patients, and brentuximab vedotin exposure varied. This CDR3 region has 13 residues. Trimming took off 5 bases at V and 4 bases at J, with 13 bases between the two ends. Germline values: CDR1 SGHRS, CDR2 YFSETQ. Profiling relied on immunoSEQ multiplex PCR, and the TCRdb table lists in-frame clones only, not all of them. The data contain under 100,000 clones, about nine tenths of them singletons. The chain employs TRBV5-1 and TRBJ2-7, with D possibly matching TRBD2 (5 bases). The source is a human donor with classical Hodgkin lymphoma. The sequenced sample was peripheral blood mononuclear cells (PBMCs), obtained before the second cycle of nivolumab. CDR3 nucleotides: TGCGCCAGCAGTTATGGGAGTATTTACGAGCAGTACTTC. The encoded protein is CASSYGSIYEQYF.